This T cell receptor beta chain emerged from a study of tumor-infiltrating lymphocytes in primary liver carcinoma. Study-level background: Tumors measured roughly 4 to 11 cm and were stage T1-T3 N0M0.

This CDR3 contains 13 residues. V lost 0 bases, J lost 9 bases, and 6 bases lay in between. In germline, CDR1 is MNHEY, CDR2 SVGAGI. Priming with a constant-region primer yielded TCR beta cDNA from approximately 500 ng total RNA. Libraries of TCR beta came from three nested multiplex PCR rounds with slightly modified ARM-PCR. The first two PCR rounds, nine to ten cycles each, used TRBV1-TRBV30 forward primers and a C-beta reverse primer. TCRdb used MiXCR to reprocess the multiplex PCR reads, holding one entry per CDR3 protein. This table has approximately 340,000 distinct CDR3 sequences, roughly 61% appearing once. RNA isolated from unsorted whole blood supplied the blood RNA, with germline DNA also extracted. Blood samples of approximately 3.6 milliliters were drawn preoperatively. Regarding this clonotype: No antigen is known for it.

General study findings and limits: Tumor-adjacent and tumor-blood pairs showed less overlap than tumor region pairs. Compared with blood, tumor repertoires held significantly more in their top 250 clones.

The TCR sequence derives from a man aged 35 to 55 with primary liver carcinoma and hepatitis B virus infection. The chain uses TRBV6-5 and TRBJ1-6; no definite D call. Sequenced sample: peripheral blood. The CDR3 sequence: CASSYSLASPLHF. CDR3 DNA: TGTGCCAGCAGTTACTCTCTAGCTTCACCCCTCCACTTT.